These 18 T cell receptor beta chains came from one sample sequenced in a study of T cell responses to AZD1222 COVID-19 vaccine. Only in-frame clones appear in the TCRdb table, and some are missing; sequencing was by immunoSEQ multiplex PCR. The sample yields fewer than 85,000 clones, more than 70% seen once. The source material was peripheral blood, sampled 28 days after the second dose of the MenACWY control vaccine. Receptors were obtained from an adult who received the MenACWY meningococcal vaccine as a control.

The count of this clone is one. V usage is TRBV4-3 and J usage is TRBJ2-1; D not certain. The V end was cut by 0 bases, the J end by 8 bases, with 17 bases between. Germline loops: CDR1 LGHNA, CDR2 YSLEER. This CDR3 has 16 amino acids. The CDR3 is CASSQDMYQGEDEQFF. The CDR3 DNA sequence: TGCGCCAGCAGCCAAGATATGTATCAAGGAGAGGATGAGCAGTTCTTC.

The J gene is TRBJ1-3, the V gene TRBV5-1; no firm D call. The CDR3 has 15 amino acids. Germline assignment: CDR1 SGHRS and CDR2 YFSETQ. V was pared by 0 bases and J by 4 bases, with 11 bases between. The CDR3 protein is CASSLDLGLGNTIYF. The CDR3 DNA is TGCGCCAGCAGCTTGGACTTGGGTTTAGGAAACACCATATATTTT.

The chain couples TRBV4-3 to TRBJ2-3; the D gene could be TRBD1 or TRBD2 (6 bases each). The germline gives CDR1 LGHNA, CDR2 YSLEER. V was trimmed by 6 bases and J by 3 bases, leaving 10 bases between them. This CDR3 has 13 amino acids. The CDR3: CASRGAGTDTQYF. DNA of the CDR3: TGCGCCAGCAGGGGGGCGGGAACAGATACGCAGTATTTT.

The V call is TRBV19, the J call TRBJ1-1; D is perhaps TRBD1 (6 bases). The CDR3 is 13 residues long. Deletions cut 7 bases from V and 5 bases from J, with 14 bases between. Germline values: CDR1 LNHDA, CDR2 SQIVND (reference sequence). The CDR3 reads CASNLQRGTEAFF. DNA of the CDR3: TGTGCCAGTAATCTCCAAAGGGGGACTGAAGCTTTCTTT.

The chain couples TRBV7-9 to TRBJ1-3; D is ambiguous. Between the trimmed V and J ends, which lost 3 bases and 4 bases, there was a span of 7 bases. This CDR3 is built from 13 residues. The germline V gene encodes CDR1 SEHNR and CDR2 FQNEAQ (reference sequence). CDR3 nucleotide sequence: TGTGCCAGCAGCTTCTCAGCCGGAAACACCATATATTTT. Translating gives CASSFSAGNTIYF.

The chain uses TRBV19 and TRBJ2-2; no firm D call. Germline lookup yields CDR1 LNHDA and CDR2 SQIVND (reference sequence). V lost 2 bases, J lost 1 base, and 8 bases lay in between. The CDR3 sequence is 15 residues long. The CDR3 DNA reads TGTGCCAGTAGTATATGGGCGCGGAACACCGGGGAGCTGTTTTTT. Its protein is CASSIWARNTGELFF.

The chain joins TRBV6-5 to TRBJ2-3; no firm D call. The CDR3 is 13 amino acids. Germline CDR1 is MNHEY and CDR2 is SVGAGI. Trimming took 2 bases from V and 6 from J, leaving 9 bases between them. CDR3 in amino acids: CASSYHDRDTQYF. The CDR3 region has the DNA TGTGCCAGCAGTTACCACGATAGGGATACGCAGTATTTT.

The genes are TRBV3-1 (or the pseudogene TRBV3-2) and TRBJ1-6; D not certain. The CDR3 is 14 amino acids. V was shortened by 0 bases and J by 9 bases, with 9 bases between the two germline ends. Per the germline V gene, CDR1 is LGHDT and CDR2 is YNNKEL (reference sequence). The CDR3 reads CASSQEVGGSPLHF. DNA for the CDR3: TGTGCCAGCAGCCAAGAGGTAGGAGGTTCACCCCTCCACTTT.

J is TRBJ2-7 and V is TRBV30; D is uncertain. CDR1 and CDR2 (germline): GTSNPN, SVGIG (reference sequence). Deletions cut 3 bases from V and 0 bases from J, with 9 bases between. CDR3 length: 13 residues. DNA of the CDR3: TGTGCCTGGAGCGCAGGTTTCTCCTACGAGCAGTACTTC. This gives the protein CAWSAGFSYEQYF.

The chain has TRBV10-3 and TRBJ1-2, with 8 nucleotides matching TRBD1. Unmatched junction bases numbered 9, after V lost 0 bases and J lost 0 bases. Germline CDR1 and CDR2: ENHRY and SYGVKD. The length of the CDR3 is 18 residues. The CDR3 loop is CAISESDMGTGANYGYTF. Written as DNA, the CDR3 is TGTGCCATCAGTGAGTCAGACATGGGGACAGGAGCTAACTATGGCTACACCTTC.

This chain connects TRBV6-6 to TRBJ2-3; 8 bases line up with TRBD1. V dropped 6 bases and J dropped 2; count of bases not matched to a gene: 7. Per the germline V gene, CDR1 is MNHNY and CDR2 is SVGAGI (reference sequence). The CDR3 contains 15 residues. The CDR3 sequence is CASSLGQGPTDTQYF. CDR3 in DNA: TGTGCCAGCAGCTTAGGACAGGGTCCCACAGATACGCAGTATTTT.

The table lists this clone with a count of one. The gene calls are TRBV7-2 and TRBJ2-2, with D perhaps assigned TRBD1 or TRBD2 (6 bases each). The V end was cut by 10 bases, the J end by 5 bases, with 23 bases between. The CDR3 runs to 16 residues. Germline V CDR1 and CDR2: SGHTA, FQGNSA. CDR3 in DNA: TGTGCCACTAACCCAAGGGGGGACCCGAGGACCGGGGAGCTGTTTTTT. It encodes CATNPRGDPRTGELFF. Full variable domain (outside the CDR3, taken from reference TRBV7-2 and TRBJ2-2): GAGVSQSPSNKVTEKGKDVELRCDPISGHTALYWYRQSLGQGLEFLIYFQGNSAPDKSGLPSDRFSAERTGGSVSTLTIQRTQQEDSAVYLCATNPRGDPRTGELFFGEGSRLTVL.

The chain carries TRBV7-8 and TRBJ2-7, with 8 bases aligning to TRBD1. Trimming at V came to 5 bases and at J to 7 bases, leaving 7 bases not matched to a gene. The germline gives CDR1 SGHVS, CDR2 FQNEAQ. The CDR3 sequence is 13 residues long. CDR3 in amino acids: CASSPARQGEQYF. The DNA for the CDR3 is TGTGCCAGCAGCCCCGCCCGACAGGGGGAGCAGTACTTC.

The rearrangement joins TRBV7-2 to TRBJ2-7, with 10 bases lining up with TRBD1. V dropped 3 bases and J dropped 5; count of bases not matched to a gene: 4. This CDR3 has 14 amino acids. Per germline, CDR1 SGHTA and CDR2 FQGNSA. CDR3 in amino acids: CASSLTGGYHEQYF. The CDR3, as DNA: TGTGCCAGCAGCTTGACAGGGGGCTACCACGAGCAGTACTTC.

The chain combines TRBV10-3 with TRBJ1-1, with 10 bases aligning to TRBD1. The CDR3 contains 13 residues. J gave up 4 bases and V 10 bases, and 6 bases lay outside the gene matches. The V gene's germline CDR1 is ENHRY and CDR2 SYGVKD. The CDR3 spells CANRGQGGTEAFF. The CDR3 DNA follows: TGTGCCAACAGAGGACAGGGGGGCACTGAAGCTTTCTTT.

This clone was recorded once. The J gene is TRBJ2-2, the V gene TRBV3-1 (or the pseudogene TRBV3-2), with 8 bases fitting TRBD1. CDR3 length equals 13 residues. Germline lookup yields CDR1 LGHDT and CDR2 YNNKEL (reference sequence). V shed 6 bases and J 6 bases; nucleotides not matched to a gene: 3. CDR3 DNA sequence: TGTGCCAGCAGACCACAGGGGGCCGGGGAGCTGTTTTTT. This translates into CASRPQGAGELFF.

This chain joins TRBV11-2 and TRBJ1-1; 10 bases match TRBD1. The CDR3 extends over 15 amino acids. The junction had 4 bases not matched to a gene; V was cut back by 2 bases and J by 4 bases. From germline, CDR1 is SGHAT and CDR2 FQNNGV. The CDR3 region is CASSLLTGGVTEAFF. CDR3 DNA sequence: TGTGCCAGCAGCTTATTGACAGGGGGCGTCACTGAAGCTTTCTTT.

The J gene is TRBJ1-6, the V gene TRBV30; D not resolved. The germline V gene has CDR1 GTSNPN and CDR2 SVGIG (reference sequence). Trimming left V 3 bases short and J 9 bases short, with 9 bases between. The CDR3 totals 12 residues. The CDR3 region is CAWSHSSSPLHF. CDR3 DNA: TGTGCCTGGAGCCACTCATCTTCACCCCTCCACTTT.